The sequence of this T cell receptor (beta chain) was determined in a study of T-cell reconstitution after alpha-beta-depleted transplantation in children. Broader study findings: At day 60, the high TCRbeta diversity found in some patients originated from recipient T cells and thymic progenitors that had survived. Several hundred expanded graft clones reportedly supplied alpha-beta T cells about two months after transplant.

Preparation of the TCRbeta library involved a method that used unique molecular identifiers. MiXCR was run by TCRdb on the PCR reads, yielding one entry per CDR3 protein. The sample holds roughly 250,000 distinct CDR3 sequences, around 7.5% seen once. The germline CDR1 and CDR2 sequences are MNHEY and SVGAGI. The CDR3 length is 15 residues. V lost 2 bases, J lost 5 bases, and 4 bases stayed unmatched. This clonotype came up many times. What it binds is unknown. The specimen was PBMCs, mostly from graft donor cells, collected 180 days after TCRalphabeta/CD19-depleted stem cell transplant. J is TRBJ2-5 and V is TRBV6-5; 11 bases are shared with TRBD2. The origin of this receptor is a male patient between 10 and 17 years old who had a stem cell transplant for acute lymphoblastic leukemia, so the T cells may come from the graft donor. CDR3 in amino acids: CASSYLPSGRETQYF. The CDR3 region has the DNA TGTGCCAGCAGTTACCTCCCTAGCGGGAGGGAGACCCAGTACTTC.